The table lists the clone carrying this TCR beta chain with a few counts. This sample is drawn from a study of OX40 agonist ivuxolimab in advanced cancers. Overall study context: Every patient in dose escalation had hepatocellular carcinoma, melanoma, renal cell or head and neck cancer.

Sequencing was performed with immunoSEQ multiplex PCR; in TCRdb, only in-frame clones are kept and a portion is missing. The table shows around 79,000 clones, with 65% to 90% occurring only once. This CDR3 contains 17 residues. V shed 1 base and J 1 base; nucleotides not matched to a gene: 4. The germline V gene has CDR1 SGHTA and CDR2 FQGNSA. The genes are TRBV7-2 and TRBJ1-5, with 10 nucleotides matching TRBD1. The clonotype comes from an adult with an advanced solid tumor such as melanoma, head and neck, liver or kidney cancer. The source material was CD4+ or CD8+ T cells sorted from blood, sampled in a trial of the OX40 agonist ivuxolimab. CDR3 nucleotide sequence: TGTGCCAGCAGCTTAGTCTCGGGACAGGGGAGCAATCAGCCCCAGCATTTT. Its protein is CASSLVSGQGSNQPQHF. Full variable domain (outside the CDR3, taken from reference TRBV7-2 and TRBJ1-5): GAGVSQSPSNKVTEKGKDVELRCDPISGHTALYWYRQSLGQGLEFLIYFQGNSAPDKSGLPSDRFSAERTGGSVSTLTIQRTQQEDSAVYLCASSLVSGQGSNQPQHFGDGTRLSIL.